One TCR beta chain is described in this entry. Using immunoSEQ multiplex PCR, the repertoire was profiled, and TCRdb retains in-frame clones only, with some absent. Counted here are over 350,000 clones, roughly 91% occurring once; the ten biggest clones make up 4% to 5.5%. This specimen belongs to a study of blood T cell repertoires in COVID-19. Study information: T cells, B-cell-depleted T cells, or PBMCs supplied cDNA or gDNA.

CDR1 is SGHVS and CDR2 is FNYEAQ in the germline V gene. The V gene lost 1 base and the J gene lost 0 bases, with 10 bases spanning the gap. The CDR3 is 17 residues long. Specimen: peripheral blood. V usage is TRBV7-6 and J usage is TRBJ2-6; D possibly corresponds to TRBD2 (6 bases). This clonotype originated in a woman aged 30 to 39 with acute or convalescent COVID-19. The CDR3 sequence is CASSLEIGGSGANVLTF. The CDR3 bases are TGTGCCAGCAGCTTAGAGATCGGGGGCTCTGGGGCCAACGTCCTGACTTTC.